Shown below are 23 T cell receptor beta chains from a single sample sequenced in a study of cytomegalovirus exposure and HLA in healthy donors. Primers included in the PCR were 60 Vbeta and 13 Jbeta primers. The table came from immunoSEQ multiplex PCR; TCRdb's copy has only in-frame clones and leaves some out. The sample lists around 100,000 clones; 79% were seen once. Sequenced: PBMCs. Every receptor here comes from a woman aged 18-29 years in good health and CMV-seropositive.

The rearrangement links TRBV19 to TRBJ2-2, with 8 bases identical to TRBD1. The CDR3 length is 15 residues. V trimming: 2 bases; J trimming: 7 bases; junction bases outside the gene matches: 6. CDR1 and CDR2 (germline): LNHDA, SQIVND (reference sequence). The CDR3 loop is CASSISRGLGGELFF. The CDR3 nucleotides are TGTGCCAGTAGTATAAGCAGGGGGCTGGGCGGGGAGCTGTTTTTT.

The genes are TRBV7-9 and TRBJ1-1, with D hard to call. Germline CDR1 SEHNR, CDR2 FQNEAQ (reference sequence). This CDR3 is built from 14 residues. Trimming left V 3 bases short and J 0 bases short, with 8 bases between. CDR3 residues: CASSFGRMNTEAFF. The CDR3 nucleotides are TGTGCCAGCAGCTTCGGTCGCATGAACACTGAAGCTTTCTTT.

The genes are TRBV5-6 and TRBJ2-2; tentative D call: TRBD2 (6 bases). The germline V gene encodes CDR1 SGHDT and CDR2 YYEEEE. This CDR3 is built from 14 residues. The V gene lost 4 bases and the J gene lost 5 bases, with 12 bases spanning the gap. In DNA, the CDR3 is TGTGCCAGCAGCCCGGGACTCCGGACCGGGGAGCTGTTTTTT. Translation: CASSPGLRTGELFF. Drawing the rest from reference TRBV5-6 and TRBJ2-2, the complete variable domain is DAGVTQSPTHLIKTRGQQVTLRCSPKSGHDTVSWYQQALGQGPQFIFQYYEEEERQRGNFPDRFSGHQFPNYSSELNVNALLLGDSALYLCASSPGLRTGELFFGEGSRLTVL.

V gene TRBV19 combines with J gene TRBJ2-3; 8 bases match TRBD1. The germline CDR1 and CDR2 sequences are LNHDA and SQIVND (reference sequence). The CDR3 sequence is 13 residues long. Trimming removed 5 bases from V and 5 bases from J; junction bases left unmatched: 3. Written as DNA, the CDR3 is TGTGCCAGTAGTTCAACAGGGGGAGATACGCAGTATTTT. This gives the protein CASSSTGGDTQYF.

The V gene is TRBV6-1, the J gene TRBJ2-2, with D possibly being TRBD2 (7 bases). V was shortened by 8 bases and J by 5 bases, with 12 bases between the two germline ends. Germline CDR1 is MNHNS and CDR2 is SASEGT. This CDR3 region has 13 residues. The CDR3 coding sequence is TGTGCCAGCGCTGAGGGGGGGACCGGGGAGCTGTTTTTT. Its translation is CASAEGGTGELFF.

The J gene is TRBJ1-2, the V gene TRBV7-9; tentatively, D is TRBD1 (6 bases). The CDR3 spans 14 residues. CDR1 is SEHNR, CDR2 FQNEAQ, per germline (reference sequence). Trimming shortened V by 2 bases and J by 3 bases, and 10 bases separated the two germline ends. CDR3 sequence: CASSLPGGHYGYTF. The CDR3 DNA is TGTGCCAGCAGCTTACCCGGGGGGCACTATGGCTACACCTTC.

As DNA, the CDR3 is TGTGCCAGCAGTGCCTGGACTAGCGGGAGATTGGGCGAGCAGTTCTTC. It translates to CASSAWTSGRLGEQFF. The V call is TRBV6-1, the J call TRBJ2-1, with 13 bases aligning to TRBD2. The CDR3 is made up of 16 amino acids. Germline assignment: CDR1 MNHNS and CDR2 SASEGT. V was clipped by 4 bases and J by 10 bases; unmatched bases: 10.

The V call is TRBV19, the J call TRBJ1-2; 7 bases line up with TRBD1. The CDR3 totals 16 residues. Trimming at V came to 5 bases and at J to 3 bases, leaving 12 bases not matched to a gene. CDR1 LNHDA and CDR2 SQIVND come from the germline V gene (reference sequence). The CDR3 protein is CASSPDEQGRHYGYTF. For the CDR3, the DNA is TGTGCCAGTAGTCCCGACGAACAGGGGCGTCACTATGGCTACACCTTC.

The chain employs TRBV13 and TRBJ1-1, with 7 bases that match TRBD1. V dropped 0 bases and J dropped 5; count of bases not matched to a gene: 3. Germline V gene lookup returns CDR1 PRHDT and CDR2 FYEKMQ (reference sequence). The CDR3 covers 14 residues. The CDR3 spells CASSLGTGRTEAFF. The CDR3 DNA is TGTGCCAGCAGCTTAGGGACAGGGCGAACTGAAGCTTTCTTT.

This sequence joins TRBV29-1 and TRBJ2-2; possible D gene TRBD1, 6 bases. CDR1 and CDR2 from the germline V gene are SQVTM and ANQGSEA. V shed 6 bases and J shed 1 base, with 12 bases lying between them. The CDR3 loop spans 14 amino acids. The CDR3 sequence is CSVISRGNTGELFF. The DNA of the CDR3 is TGCAGCGTCATAAGCAGGGGGAACACCGGGGAGCTGTTTTTT.

This clone was counted a single time. The rearrangement links TRBV5-5 to TRBJ1-3, with D perhaps TRBD1 (6 bases). V lost 2 bases and J 2 bases, leaving 11 bases between the germline ends. The CDR3 totals 15 residues. Germline CDR1 and CDR2: SGHKS and YYEKEE (reference sequence). The CDR3 sequence: CASSFTTGAGNTIYF. The CDR3 DNA follows: TGTGCCAGCAGCTTTACGACAGGTGCTGGAAACACCATATATTTT.

The chain couples TRBV10-2 to TRBJ2-1, with D perhaps matching TRBD2 (6 bases). Germline assignment: CDR1 WSHSY and CDR2 SAAADI. This CDR3 comprises 14 residues. Deletions cut 5 bases from V and 2 bases from J, with 10 bases between. CDR3 coding DNA: TGCGCCAGCAGTCAAGGACTAACCTACAATGAGCAGTTCTTC. Its protein product is CASSQGLTYNEQFF.

Only a few counts were recorded for this clone. V and J are TRBV14 and TRBJ1-1; no firm D call. The V gene lost 4 bases and the J gene lost 0 bases, with 3 bases spanning the gap. The CDR3 has 12 residues. Germline V gene data show CDR1 as SGHDN and CDR2 as FVKESK. The CDR3 is CASSLMNTEAFF. The CDR3 DNA follows: TGTGCCAGCAGCCTCATGAACACTGAAGCTTTCTTT.

The rearrangement uses TRBV5-1 and TRBJ1-4; TRBD1 matches 8 bases. The V and J ends lost 5 bases and 7 bases, in that order; junction bases with no gene match: 7. The V gene's germline CDR1 is SGHRS and CDR2 YFSETQ. This CDR3 comprises 14 residues. DNA of the CDR3: TGCGCCAGCAGTCGGACAGGGATTGGTGAAAAACTGTTTTTT. It codes for CASSRTGIGEKLFF.

The chain couples TRBV5-1 to TRBJ2-7; 10 bases fit TRBD2. The CDR3 length is 15 residues. The V segment lost 4 bases and the J segment 1 base; nucleotides outside the gene matches: 5. From germline, CDR1 is SGHRS and CDR2 YFSETQ. The DNA for the CDR3 is TGCGCCAGCAGCGTAGGACTAGCGGAATCCTACGAGCAGTACTTC. Protein: CASSVGLAESYEQYF.

The V gene is TRBV6-5, the J gene TRBJ1-4; TRBD1 agrees at 8 bases. Trimming cost V 6 bases and J 8 bases; bases outside gene matches: 8. Per germline, CDR1 MNHEY and CDR2 SVGAGI. The CDR3 is made up of 14 amino acids. For the CDR3, the DNA is TGTGCCAGCAGCAGGACAGGGAGAAGCGAAAAACTGTTTTTT. This translates into CASSRTGRSEKLFF.

The rearrangement uses TRBV28 and TRBJ1-1; D is undetermined. Germline V lookup: CDR1 MDHEN, CDR2 SYDVKM. There are 14 residues in the CDR3. The germline V and J ends were trimmed by 10 bases and 5 bases, with 20 bases remaining between them. The CDR3 sequence is CATQPPASATEAFF. For the CDR3, the DNA is TGTGCCACCCAACCCCCCGCGAGCGCTACTGAAGCTTTCTTT.

The rearrangement joins TRBV6-5 to TRBJ2-4; a possible D gene is TRBD1 (7 bases). Trimming took 5 bases from V and 2 from J, leaving 13 bases between them. Per germline, CDR1 MNHEY and CDR2 SVGAGI. The CDR3 consists of 15 residues. CDR3 bases: TGTGCCAGCAGTATGGGGGGACAGTCCAAAAACATTCAGTACTTC. This encodes CASSMGGQSKNIQYF.

The rearrangement links TRBV6-1 to TRBJ2-1; 11 bases agree with TRBD2. This CDR3 has 15 residues. The V segment lost 7 bases and the J segment 9 bases; nucleotides outside the gene matches: 11. CDR1 is MNHNS, CDR2 SASEGT, per germline. The CDR3 DNA is TGTGCCAGCACCATTACTAGCGGGAGTTTTAGTGAGCAGTTCTTC. Translation gives CASTITSGSFSEQFF.

The V call is TRBV6-5, the J call TRBJ2-7; D may be TRBD2 (6 bases). This CDR3 has 13 amino acids. V lost 5 bases, J lost 6 bases, and 14 bases lay in between. The germline CDR1 and CDR2 sequences are MNHEY and SVGAGI. The CDR3, as DNA: TGTGCCAGCAGTCGGGGGTCAGGCGGCGAGCAGTACTTC. Its translation is CASSRGSGGEQYF.

The gene calls are TRBV28 and TRBJ1-1; D is possibly TRBD1 (5 bases). Trimming took 0 bases from V and 1 from J, leaving 6 bases between them. The germline V gene encodes CDR1 MDHEN and CDR2 SYDVKM. CDR3 length equals 14 residues. The DNA for the CDR3 is TGTGCCAGCAGTTTATGGCAGGGGAACACTGAAGCTTTCTTT. It is translated as CASSLWQGNTEAFF.

Only a few counts were recorded for this clone. The V gene is TRBV5-1, the J gene TRBJ1-2, with 9 bases aligning to TRBD1. The CDR3 covers 14 residues. Germline V gives CDR1 SGHRS, CDR2 YFSETQ. The V segment lost 3 bases and the J segment 7 bases; nucleotides outside the gene matches: 7. CDR3 sequence (DNA): TGCGCCAGCAGCTCCGGGACAGGGATCGGTGGCTACACCTTC. Translated, it gives CASSSGTGIGGYTF.

The rearrangement uses TRBV6-1 and TRBJ1-5, with 10 bases aligning to TRBD1. Germline V CDR1 and CDR2: MNHNS, SASEGT. V dropped 4 bases and J dropped 4; count of bases not matched to a gene: 13. The CDR3 runs to 18 residues. The CDR3 DNA follows: TGTGCCAGCAGTGCCTCCCGCCGGGGACAGGGGTTTAATCAGCCCCAGCATTTT. This sequence encodes CASSASRRGQGFNQPQHF.